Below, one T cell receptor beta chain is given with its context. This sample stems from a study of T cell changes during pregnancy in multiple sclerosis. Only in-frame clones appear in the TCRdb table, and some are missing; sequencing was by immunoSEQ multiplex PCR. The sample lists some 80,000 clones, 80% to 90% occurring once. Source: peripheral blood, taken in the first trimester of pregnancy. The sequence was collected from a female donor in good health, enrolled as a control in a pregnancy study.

The DNA for the CDR3 is TGCAGCGGGACTATCAGGGCCGTTGGCACTGAAGCTTTCTTT. Residues: CSGTIRAVGTEAFF. The V and J genes are TRBV29-1 and TRBJ1-1; D might be TRBD1 (5 bases). Germline V gene sequence: CDR1 SQVTM, CDR2 ANQGSEA. The CDR3 has 14 amino acids. The ends were cut back, 7 bases at V and 4 bases at J, with 19 bases in the middle.